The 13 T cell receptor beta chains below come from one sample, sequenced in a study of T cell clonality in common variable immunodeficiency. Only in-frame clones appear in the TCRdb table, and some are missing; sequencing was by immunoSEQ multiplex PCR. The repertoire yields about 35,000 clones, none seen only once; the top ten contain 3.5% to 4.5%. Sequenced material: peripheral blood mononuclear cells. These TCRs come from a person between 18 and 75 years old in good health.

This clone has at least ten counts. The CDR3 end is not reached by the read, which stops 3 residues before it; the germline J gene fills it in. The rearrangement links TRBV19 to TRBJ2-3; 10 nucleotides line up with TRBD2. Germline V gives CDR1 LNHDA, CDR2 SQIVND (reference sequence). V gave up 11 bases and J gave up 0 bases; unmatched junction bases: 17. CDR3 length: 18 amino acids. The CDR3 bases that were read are TGTGCCGACCCATTAGGGCCTAGCGGGGGAGCTAGCACAGATACG. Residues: CADPLGPSGGASTDT. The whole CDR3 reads CADPLGPSGGASTDTQYF.

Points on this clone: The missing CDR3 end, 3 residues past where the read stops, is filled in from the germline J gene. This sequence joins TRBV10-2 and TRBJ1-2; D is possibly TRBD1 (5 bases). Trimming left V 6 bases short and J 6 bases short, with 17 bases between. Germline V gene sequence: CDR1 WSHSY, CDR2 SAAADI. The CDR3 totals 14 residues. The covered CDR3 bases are TGCGCCAGCAGCGGGGCAGCGGGAAGGGATGGC. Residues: CASSGAAGRDG. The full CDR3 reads CASSGAAGRDGYTF.

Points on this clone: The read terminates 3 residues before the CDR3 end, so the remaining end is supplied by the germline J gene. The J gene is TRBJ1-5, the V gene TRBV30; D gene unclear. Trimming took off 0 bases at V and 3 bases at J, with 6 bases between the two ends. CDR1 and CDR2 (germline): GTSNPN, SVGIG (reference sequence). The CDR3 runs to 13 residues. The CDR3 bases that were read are TGTGCCTGGAGTGTAACTAACAATCAGCCC. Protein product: CAWSVTNNQP. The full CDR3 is CAWSVTNNQPQHF.

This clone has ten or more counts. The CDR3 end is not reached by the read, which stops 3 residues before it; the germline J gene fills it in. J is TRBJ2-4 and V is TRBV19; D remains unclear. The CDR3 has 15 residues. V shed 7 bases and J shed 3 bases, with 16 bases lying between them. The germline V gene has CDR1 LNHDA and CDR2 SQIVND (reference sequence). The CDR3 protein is CASKSSGFDKNIQYF. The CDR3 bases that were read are TGTGCCAGTAAGAGTTCCGGGTTTGACAAAAACATT.

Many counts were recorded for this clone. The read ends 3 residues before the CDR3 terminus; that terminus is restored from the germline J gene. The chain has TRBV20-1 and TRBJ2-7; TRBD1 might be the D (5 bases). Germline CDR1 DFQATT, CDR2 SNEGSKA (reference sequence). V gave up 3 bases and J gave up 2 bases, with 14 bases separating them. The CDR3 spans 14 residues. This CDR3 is CSASGQGAPYEQYF. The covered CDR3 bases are TGCAGTGCTAGTGGGCAGGGTGCACCCTACGAG.

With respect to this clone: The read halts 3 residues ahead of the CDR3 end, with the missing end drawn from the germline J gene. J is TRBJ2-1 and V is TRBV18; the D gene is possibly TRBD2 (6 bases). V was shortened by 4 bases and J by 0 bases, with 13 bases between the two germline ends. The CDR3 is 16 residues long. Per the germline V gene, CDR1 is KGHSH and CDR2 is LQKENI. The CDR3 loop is CASSLISGSSYNEQFF. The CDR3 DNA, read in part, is TGTGCCAGCTCACTTATTAGCGGAAGCTCCTACAATGAG.

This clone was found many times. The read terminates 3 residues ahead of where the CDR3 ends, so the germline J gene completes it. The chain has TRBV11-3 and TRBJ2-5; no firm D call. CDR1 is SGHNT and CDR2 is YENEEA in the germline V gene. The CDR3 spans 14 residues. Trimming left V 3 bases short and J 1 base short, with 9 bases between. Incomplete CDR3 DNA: TGTGCCAGCAGCTTCTTCGGGTCCCAAGAGACC. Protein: CASSFFGSQET. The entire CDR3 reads CASSFFGSQETQYF.

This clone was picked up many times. CDR3 DNA (partial): TGTGCCAGTAGCTGGGGGCAGGGGAGAGTGGATGGC. This encodes CASSWGQGRVDG. The full CDR3 reads CASSWGQGRVDGYTF. V and J are TRBV19 and TRBJ1-2; D possibly corresponds to TRBD1 (6 bases). The CDR3 end lies 3 residues beyond the end of the read and is filled in from the germline J gene. Germline CDR1 reads LNHDA; CDR2 reads SQIVND (reference sequence). Trimming stripped 6 bases from V and 6 bases from J, with 20 bases between. The CDR3 is 15 amino acids.

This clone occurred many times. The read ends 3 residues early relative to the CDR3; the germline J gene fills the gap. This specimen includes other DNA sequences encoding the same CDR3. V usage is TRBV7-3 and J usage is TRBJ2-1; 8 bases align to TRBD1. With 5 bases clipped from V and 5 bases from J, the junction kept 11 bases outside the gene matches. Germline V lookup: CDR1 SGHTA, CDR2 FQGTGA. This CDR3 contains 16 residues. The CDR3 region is CASSDLGQVLDNEQFF. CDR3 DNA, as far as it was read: TGTGCCAGCAGCGATTTGGGACAGGTGTTGGACAATGAG.

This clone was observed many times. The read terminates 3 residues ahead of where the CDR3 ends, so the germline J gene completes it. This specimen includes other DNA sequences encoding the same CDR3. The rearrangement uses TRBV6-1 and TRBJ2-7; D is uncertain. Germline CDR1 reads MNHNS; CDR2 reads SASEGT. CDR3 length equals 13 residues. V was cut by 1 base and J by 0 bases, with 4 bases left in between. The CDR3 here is CASSEGASYEQYF. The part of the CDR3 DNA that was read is TGTGCCAGCAGTGAAGGGGCCTCCTACGAG.

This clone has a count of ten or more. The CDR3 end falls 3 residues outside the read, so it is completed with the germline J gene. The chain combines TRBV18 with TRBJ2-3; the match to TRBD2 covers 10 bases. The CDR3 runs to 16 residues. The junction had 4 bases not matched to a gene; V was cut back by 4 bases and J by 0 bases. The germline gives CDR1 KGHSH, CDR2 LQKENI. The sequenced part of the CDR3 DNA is TGTGCCAGCTCACTCCTACTAGCGGGGAGCACAGATACG. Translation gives CASSLLLAGSTDT. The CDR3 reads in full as CASSLLLAGSTDTQYF.

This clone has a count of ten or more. CDR3 in amino acids: CSARRTSPNTGELFF. CDR3 DNA, as far as it was read: TGCAGTGCTAGACGGACTAGCCCGAACACCGGGGAG. The J gene is TRBJ2-2, the V gene TRBV20-1; 8 positions match TRBD2. The read stops 3 residues short of the end of the CDR3; the missing end is completed from the germline J gene. This CDR3 comprises 15 residues. Germline trimming cut 2 bases from V and 0 bases from J; bases unmatched to any gene: 2. Germline V gives CDR1 DFQATT, CDR2 SNEGSKA (reference sequence).

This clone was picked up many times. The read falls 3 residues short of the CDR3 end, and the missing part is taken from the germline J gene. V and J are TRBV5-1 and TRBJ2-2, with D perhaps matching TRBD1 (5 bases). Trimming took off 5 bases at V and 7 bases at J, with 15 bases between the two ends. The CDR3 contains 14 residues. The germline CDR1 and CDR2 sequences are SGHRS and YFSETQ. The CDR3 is CASSTDILGGELFF. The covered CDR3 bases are TGCGCCAGCAGTACGGACATCTTGGGCGGGGAG.